Below, 10 T cell receptor beta chains from the same sample are listed, as sequenced in a study of blood T cells in healthy people across ages. Primers used in a second PCR of roughly 6 to 11 cycles were a sample-barcoded 5' primer and a J-beta primer mix. TCRdb recomputed calls from the 5' RACE reads with MiXCR, one row per CDR3 protein. The table includes 1,300,000 or so distinct CDR3 sequences, approximately 60% detected once. Sequencing was performed on blood. The receptors were sampled from a young man in good health.

This chain joins TRBV13 and TRBJ2-5; the match to TRBD2 covers 7 bases. Germline lookup yields CDR1 PRHDT and CDR2 FYEKMQ (reference sequence). The V gene end was trimmed by 5 bases and the J gene end by 2 bases; junction bases not matched to a gene: 5. The CDR3 covers 14 residues. CDR3 residues: CASSMTSRQETQYF. CDR3 sequence (DNA): TGTGCCAGCAGCATGACTAGCCGACAAGAGACCCAGTACTTC.

The chain combines TRBV4-2 with TRBJ2-7; 10 bases map to TRBD1. The junction had 10 bases not matched to a gene; V was cut back by 0 bases and J by 2 bases. The CDR3 is made up of 18 amino acids. CDR1 is LGHNA, CDR2 YNFKEQ, per germline. The CDR3 loop is CASSQDLTGQGLTYEQYF. The CDR3 coding sequence is TGTGCCAGCAGCCAAGATTTGACGGGACAGGGGCTGACCTACGAGCAGTACTTC.

The rearrangement joins TRBV6-2 or TRBV6-3 to TRBJ1-1, with unresolved D. The CDR3 contains 12 residues. Between the trimmed V and J ends, which lost 6 bases and 7 bases, there was a span of 12 bases. Per the germline V gene, CDR1 is MNHEY and CDR2 is SVGEGT. The CDR3 reads CASSSNRGEAFF. The CDR3 bases are TGTGCCAGCAGCTCTAACAGAGGTGAAGCTTTCTTT.

The chain links TRBV4-1 to TRBJ2-2, with D perhaps given as TRBD1 or TRBD2 (5 bases each). The CDR3 has 15 amino acids. Germline V lookup: CDR1 MGHRA, CDR2 YSYEKL. Trimming cost V 4 bases and J 4 bases, with 13 bases left between them. The CDR3 DNA is TGCGCCAGCAGCCTCGGGGATGGGGGCACCGGGGAGCTGTTTTTT. This encodes CASSLGDGGTGELFF.

V and J are TRBV11-1 and TRBJ1-1, with 9 bases identical to TRBD1. The CDR3 covers 16 residues. The germline V gene has CDR1 SGHAT and CDR2 FQDESV (reference sequence). The V gene end was trimmed by 4 bases and the J gene end by 6 bases; junction bases not matched to a gene: 12. The CDR3 DNA reads as TGTGCCAGCAGCTCACCTACAGGGGGCGGTTTGGCTGAAGCTTTCTTT. The encoded protein is CASSSPTGGGLAEAFF. Based on the CDR3 plus reference TRBV11-1 and TRBJ1-1, the full variable domain is EAEVAQSPRYKITEKSQAVAFWCDPISGHATLYWYRQILGQGPELLVQFQDESVVDDSQLPKDRFSAERLKGVDSTLKIQPAELGDSAMYLCASSSPTGGGLAEAFFGQGTRLTVV.

This clonotype came up a few times. This rearrangement joins TRBV4-3 to TRBJ2-1; weak D call: TRBD1 (7 bases). V lost 0 bases, J lost 9 bases, and 18 bases lay in between. Germline V CDR1 and CDR2: LGHNA, YSLEER. The CDR3 totals 16 residues. The CDR3, as DNA: TGCGCCAGCAGCCAAGATTCAGGGGGGTCTAGCGTTGAGCAGTTCTTC. Translated, it gives CASSQDSGGSSVEQFF.

The chain joins TRBV3-1 to TRBJ2-5; 13 nucleotides agree with TRBD2. CDR3 size: 16 residues. With V trimmed by 1 base and J by 11 bases, 10 bases remained unmatched. Germline values: CDR1 LGHDT, CDR2 YNNKEL (reference sequence). CDR3 nucleotide sequence: TGTGCCAGCAGCCAAGGAAGGACTAGCGGGAGTTTAGGGCAGTACTTC. Translating gives CASSQGRTSGSLGQYF.

This clonotype was counted only a few times. The chain carries TRBV6-2 or TRBV6-3 and TRBJ2-5; a weak D match, TRBD1 (5 bases). The DNA end lines up better with TRBJ2-7; the J call may be wrong. The length of the CDR3 is 12 residues. Germline loops: CDR1 MNHEY, CDR2 SVGEGT. CDR3: CASSWGSGEQYF. As DNA, the CDR3 is TGTGCCAGCAGTTGGGGCTCAGGCGAGCAGTACTTC.

V is TRBV25-1 and J is TRBJ2-1; D call uncertain. The V gene lost 1 base and the J gene lost 5 bases, with 12 bases spanning the gap. CDR3 length: 15 residues. In germline, CDR1 is MGHDK, CDR2 SYGVNS. CDR3 amino acids: CASSESYTGHNEQFF. CDR3 coding DNA: TGTGCCAGCAGTGAATCTTACACGGGCCACAATGAGCAGTTCTTC.

The chain combines TRBV20-1 with TRBJ1-4; 9 nucleotides align to TRBD1. The germline V gene encodes CDR1 DFQATT and CDR2 SNEGSKA (reference sequence). With V trimmed by 5 bases and J by 4 bases, 5 bases remained unmatched. The CDR3 totals 14 residues. The CDR3 nucleotides are TGCAGTGCTGGACCGGGACAGGGTAATGAAAAACTGTTTTTT. Translated, it gives CSAGPGQGNEKLFF.